This T cell receptor beta chain originates from a study of regulatory T cells in long-lasting Graves disease. Arm-PCR of CDR3 regions and iRepertoire HTBI primers were used to build TCR beta libraries. TCRdb ran MiXCR on the multiplex PCR reads and lists one entry per CDR3 protein. Here the sample spans about half a million distinct CDR3 sequences, approximately 22% being singletons. At least ten counts were recorded for this clonotype. Its cognate antigen is unknown. The time point denotes: persistent/refractory GD, antithyroid drugs over 5 years with positive TRAb. There was RNA extracted from PBMCs, and the TCR library was made from it. Graves' disease diagnosis was established per American Thyroid Association guidelines. Broader study findings: Patients with persistent disease shared 2,900 or so public clonotypes, outpacing the roughly 1,000 shared by new patients. Rather than thyroid tissue, only peripheral blood underwent study.

This sequence originates from a female donor with Graves disease. This specimen consisted of peripheral blood mononuclear cells (PBMCs), obtained when the disease was refractory, from a patient treated with antithyroid drugs.

CDR3 loop: CASRRQRSWANTGELFF. The CDR3 coding sequence is TGTGCCAGCAGACGACAGAGGTCGTGGGCGAACACCGGGGAGCTGTTTTTT. V is TRBV6-2 or TRBV6-3 and J is TRBJ2-2, with D maybe TRBD1 (5 bases). Trimming removed 6 bases at V and 0 bases at J, with 17 bases between. Germline assignment: CDR1 MNHEY and CDR2 SVGEGT. The CDR3 sequence is 17 residues long.